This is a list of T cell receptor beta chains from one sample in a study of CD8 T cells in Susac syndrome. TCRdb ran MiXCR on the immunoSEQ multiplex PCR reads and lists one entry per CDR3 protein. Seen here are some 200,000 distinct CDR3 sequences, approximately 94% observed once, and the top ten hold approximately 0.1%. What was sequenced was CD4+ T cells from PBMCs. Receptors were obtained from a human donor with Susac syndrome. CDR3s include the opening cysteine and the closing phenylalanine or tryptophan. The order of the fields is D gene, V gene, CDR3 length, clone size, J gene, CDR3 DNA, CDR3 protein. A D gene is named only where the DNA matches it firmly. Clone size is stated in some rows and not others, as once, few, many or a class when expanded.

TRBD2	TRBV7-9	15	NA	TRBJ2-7	TGTGCCAGCAGCGTCTTAGCGGGGAAAACCTACGAGCAGTACTTC	CASSVLAGKTYEQYF
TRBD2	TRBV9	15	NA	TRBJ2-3	TGTGCCAGCAGCGAGCGAATAGCGGGGGTTGATACGCAGTATTTT	CASSERIAGVDTQYF
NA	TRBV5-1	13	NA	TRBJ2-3	TGCGCCAGCAGAGGGGCCAGCACAGATACGCAGTATTTT	CASRGASTDTQYF
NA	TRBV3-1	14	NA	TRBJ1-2	TGTGCCAGCAGCCAAGATTACAGGGTTCATGGCTACACCTTC	CASSQDYRVHGYTF
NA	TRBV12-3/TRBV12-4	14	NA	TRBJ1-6	TGTGCCAGCAATGAGGGCAGGGTCAGTTCACCCCTCCACTTT	CASNEGRVSSPLHF
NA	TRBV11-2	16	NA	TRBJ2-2	TGTGCCAGCAGCTTACGTACACTAGCGAACACCGGGGAGCTGTTTTTT	CASSLRTLANTGELFF
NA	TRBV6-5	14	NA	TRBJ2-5	TGTGCCAGCAGTTTAAAGGCAGGGGCAGAGACCCAGTACTTC	CASSLKAGAETQYF
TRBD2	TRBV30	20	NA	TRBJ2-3	TGTGCCTGGAGTCCTACCCCGCCGGGACTAGTCAGGCCTAGCACAGATACGCAGTATTTT	CAWSPTPPGLVRPSTDTQYF
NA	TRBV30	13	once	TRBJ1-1	TGTGCCTGGACCAAGGACAGGAACACTGAAGCTTTCTTT	CAWTKDRNTEAFF
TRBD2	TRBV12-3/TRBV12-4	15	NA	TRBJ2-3	TGTGCCAGCGGCCACCACCATGGGGGGGTAGATACGCAGTATTTT	CASGHHHGGVDTQYF
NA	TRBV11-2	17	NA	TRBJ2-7	TGTGCCAGCAGCTTAGGGACGTTCCTGGGGACTGCCTACGAGCAGTACTTC	CASSLGTFLGTAYEQYF
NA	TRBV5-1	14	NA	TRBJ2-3	TGCGCCAGCAGCCTCGGGGTTTTGTCAGATACGCAGTATTTT	CASSLGVLSDTQYF
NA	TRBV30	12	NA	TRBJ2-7	TGTGCCTGGAGTGTAATAGGGTACGAGCAGTACTTC	CAWSVIGYEQYF
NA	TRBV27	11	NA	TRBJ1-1	TGTGCCAGCACCCAGGGTTCTGAAGCTTTCTTT	CASTQGSEAFF
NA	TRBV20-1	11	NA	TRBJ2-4	TGCAGTGCTAGTCCCAAAAACATTCAGTACTTC	CSASPKNIQYF
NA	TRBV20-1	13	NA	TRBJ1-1	TGCAGTGCAAAGGACGGGCTGAACACTGAAGCTTTCTTT	CSAKDGLNTEAFF
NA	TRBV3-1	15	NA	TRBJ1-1	TGTGCCAGCAGCCAAGGGGTCAATACGAACACTGAAGCTTTCTTT	CASSQGVNTNTEAFF
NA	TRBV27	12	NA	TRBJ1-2	TGTGCCAGCAGCTTCACAGGGTATGGCTACACCTTC	CASSFTGYGYTF
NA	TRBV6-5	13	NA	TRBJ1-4	TGTGCCAGCAGTTACTCGACCAATGAAAAACTGTTTTTT	CASSYSTNEKLFF
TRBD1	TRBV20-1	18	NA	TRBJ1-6	TGCAGTGCTAGAGGGGCTCGGGGACAGGGGGCATATAATTCACCCCTCCACTTT	CSARGARGQGAYNSPLHF
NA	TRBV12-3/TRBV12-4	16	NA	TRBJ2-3	TGTGCCAGCAGTCCGCCCCAGGGTGGGAGCACAGATACGCAGTATTTT	CASSPPQGGSTDTQYF
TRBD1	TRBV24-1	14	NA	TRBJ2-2	TGTGCCACCAGTGATTACAGGGGCACCGGGGAGCTGTTTTTT	CATSDYRGTGELFF
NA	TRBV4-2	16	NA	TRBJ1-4	TGTGCCAGCAGCCAAGATGCGGCAGGGGCTTATGAAAAACTGTTTTTT	CASSQDAAGAYEKLFF
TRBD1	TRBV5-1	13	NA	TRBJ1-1	TGCGCCAGCAGCAAGGACAGGGCCACTGAAGCTTTCTTT	CASSKDRATEAFF
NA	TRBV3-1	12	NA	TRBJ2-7	TGTGCCAGCAGCCAAGATATCCGCGAGCAGTACTTC	CASSQDIREQYF
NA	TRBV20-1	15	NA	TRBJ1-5	TGCAGTGCTAGAGATGGGGGCCTTTTAAATCAGCCCCAGCATTTT	CSARDGGLLNQPQHF
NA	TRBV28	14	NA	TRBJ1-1	TGTGCCAGCAGTTTTTCCCTCTCAACAGGGTGGGCTTTCTTT	CASSFSLSTGWAFF
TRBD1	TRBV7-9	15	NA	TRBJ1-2	TGTGCCAGCAGCTTAGGGACAGGGGGCTACTATGGCTACACCTTC	CASSLGTGGYYGYTF
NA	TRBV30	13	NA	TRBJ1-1	TGTGCCTGGACCCGAACGGGGAACACTGAAGCTTTCTTT	CAWTRTGNTEAFF
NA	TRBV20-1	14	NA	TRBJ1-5	TGCAGTGTGGCGGGGGAGTATAGCAATCAGCCCCAGCATTTT	CSVAGEYSNQPQHF
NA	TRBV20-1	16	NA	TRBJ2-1	TGCAGTGCTAGAAGTGAGGGGGGTGGCTCCTACAATGAGCAGTTCTTC	CSARSEGGGSYNEQFF
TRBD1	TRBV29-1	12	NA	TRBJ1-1	TGCAGCGTTCTACAGGGGCACACTGAAGCTTTCTTT	CSVLQGHTEAFF
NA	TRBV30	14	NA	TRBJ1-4	TGTGCCTGGAGTCCCCTAGGAACTAATGAAAAACTGTTTTTT	CAWSPLGTNEKLFF
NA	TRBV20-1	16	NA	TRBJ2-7	TGCAGTGCTAGTATGGTAGGGGGACTACTCTCCTACGAGCAGTACTTC	CSASMVGGLLSYEQYF
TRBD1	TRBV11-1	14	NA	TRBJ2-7	TGTGCCAGCAGCCGAAGGGACAGAGCTCGCGAGCAGTACTTC	CASSRRDRAREQYF
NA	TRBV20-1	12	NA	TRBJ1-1	TGCAGTGCTAACTACCGGAACACTGAAGCTTTCTTT	CSANYRNTEAFF
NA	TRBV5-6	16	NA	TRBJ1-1	TGTGCCAGCAGGCAGTTATCTATGGGGCAAAACACTGAAGCTTTCTTT	CASRQLSMGQNTEAFF
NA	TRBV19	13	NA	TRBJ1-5	TGTGCCAGTAGTCCGACCGTAAATCAGCCCCAGCATTTT	CASSPTVNQPQHF
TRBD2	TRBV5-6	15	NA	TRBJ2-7	TGTGCCAGCAGCTTCGGAGCGGGAATCTCCTACGAGCAGTACTTC	CASSFGAGISYEQYF
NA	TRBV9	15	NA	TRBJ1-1	TGTGCCAGCAGCGTATCCGGGACACCCAGGACTGAAGCTTTCTTT	CASSVSGTPRTEAFF
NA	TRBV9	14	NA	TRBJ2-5	TGTGCCAGCAGCACAACAGGGTTCGGGGAGACCCAGTACTTC	CASSTTGFGETQYF
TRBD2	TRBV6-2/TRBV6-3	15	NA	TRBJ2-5	TGTGCCAGCAGTTACCGACTAGCGGGGGCAGAGACCCAGTACTTC	CASSYRLAGAETQYF
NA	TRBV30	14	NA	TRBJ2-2	TGTGCCTGGAGTGTAGGGCAGTACACCGGGGAGCTGTTTTTT	CAWSVGQYTGELFF
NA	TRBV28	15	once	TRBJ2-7	TGTGCCAGCAGGTCCGGGGGACAGTCCTACTACGAGCAGTACTTC	CASRSGGQSYYEQYF
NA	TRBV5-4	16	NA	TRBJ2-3	TGTGCCAGCGCGGCCGGTGGAGCTAGCGTGGGGAATACGCAGTATTTT	CASAAGGASVGNTQYF
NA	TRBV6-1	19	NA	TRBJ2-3	TGTGCCAGCAGTGGGGCGAGTGGTGGGGGGCTTCCTAGCACAGATACGCAGTATTTT	CASSGASGGGLPSTDTQYF
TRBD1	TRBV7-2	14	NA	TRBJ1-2	TGTGCCAGCAGCTTGGACAGGGGGAATCCGGGCTACACCTTC	CASSLDRGNPGYTF
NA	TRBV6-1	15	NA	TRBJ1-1	TGTGCCAGCAGTGAACTGGCAGGGAGGAACACTGAAGCTTTCTTT	CASSELAGRNTEAFF
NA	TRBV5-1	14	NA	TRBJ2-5	TGCGCCAGCAGCGTGACTGCACTCCAAGAGACCCAGTACTTC	CASSVTALQETQYF
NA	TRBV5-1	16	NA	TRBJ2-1	TGCGCCAGCAGCGACCACGCCAGGGCCGCCTACAATGAGCAGTTCTTC	CASSDHARAAYNEQFF
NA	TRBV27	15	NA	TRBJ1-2	TGTGCCAGCAGTCCCCCGGGGGCCGGACGCTCTGGCTACACCTTC	CASSPPGAGRSGYTF
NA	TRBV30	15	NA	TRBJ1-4	TGTGCCTGGAGTGTGCCCGACAGTCTCGGTGAAAAACTGTTTTTT	CAWSVPDSLGEKLFF
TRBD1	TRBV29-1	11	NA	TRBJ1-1	TGCAGCGTAACCGGACAGGCGGACGCTTTCTTT	CSVTGQADAFF